This TCR beta chain was captured by sequencing in a study of T cell responses to AZD1222 COVID-19 vaccine. Method: immunoSEQ multiplex PCR; TCRdb's copy keeps in-frame clones and lacks some. This repertoire shows about 100,000 clones, around nine tenths found once; its top ten account for approximately 15%. V was cut by 3 bases and J by 0 bases, with 8 bases left in between. Germline V gene sequence: CDR1 MNHEY, CDR2 SMNVEV (reference sequence). This CDR3 is built from 14 residues. This chain joins TRBV27 and TRBJ1-2, with unresolved D. The origin of this receptor is an adult in good health. Sequencing was performed on peripheral blood, taken on day 0 of AZD1222 vaccination. CDR3 sequence: CASSLRRTNYGYTF. The CDR3 bases are TGTGCCAGCAGTTTGCGGCGGACTAACTATGGCTACACCTTC.